This T cell receptor (beta chain) is drawn from a study of T cell responses to AZD1222 COVID-19 vaccine. For this clone: Its matching antigen is unknown.

V was clipped by 0 bases and J by 7 bases, with 11 bases between them. From germline, CDR1 is SGHRS and CDR2 YFSETQ. The CDR3 has 15 residues. The study, taken as a whole, reports: Spike-specific TCR breadth and depth were elevated following two AZD1222 doses. Donors, mostly white British, included more females; clonal diversity was possibly underestimated.

Data came from immunoSEQ multiplex PCR; TCRdb stores just in-frame clones and leaves some out. The data show around 150,000 clones, about 93% seen once. The sample here was peripheral blood, taken on day 0 of AZD1222 vaccination. The TCR comes from an adult in good health. The gene calls are TRBV5-1 and TRBJ1-6; D uncertain. CDR3 amino acids: CASSLAVSSNSPLHF. The CDR3 nucleotides read TGCGCCAGCAGCTTGGCAGTAAGTTCAAATTCACCCCTCCACTTT.